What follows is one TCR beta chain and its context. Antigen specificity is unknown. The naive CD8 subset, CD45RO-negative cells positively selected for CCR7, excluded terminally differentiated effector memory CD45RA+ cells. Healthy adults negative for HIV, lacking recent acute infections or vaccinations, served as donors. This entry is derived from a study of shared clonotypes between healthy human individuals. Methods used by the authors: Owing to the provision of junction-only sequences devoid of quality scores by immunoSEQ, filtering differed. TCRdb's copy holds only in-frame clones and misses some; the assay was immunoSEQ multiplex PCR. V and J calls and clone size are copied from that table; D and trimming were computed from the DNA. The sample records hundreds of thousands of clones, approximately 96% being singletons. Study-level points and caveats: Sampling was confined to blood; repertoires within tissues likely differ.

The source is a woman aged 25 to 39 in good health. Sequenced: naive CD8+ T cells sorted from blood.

The CDR3 DNA is TGCGCCAGCAGCCAGACCCGGACAGGAGGGCCCCAGCATTTT. Translating it yields CASSQTRTGGPQHF. V and J are TRBV4-1 and TRBJ1-5; 7 nucleotides align to TRBD1. The CDR3 has 14 amino acids. The junction had 8 bases not matched to a gene; V was cut back by 3 bases and J by 9 bases. CDR1 is MGHRA, CDR2 YSYEKL, per germline.